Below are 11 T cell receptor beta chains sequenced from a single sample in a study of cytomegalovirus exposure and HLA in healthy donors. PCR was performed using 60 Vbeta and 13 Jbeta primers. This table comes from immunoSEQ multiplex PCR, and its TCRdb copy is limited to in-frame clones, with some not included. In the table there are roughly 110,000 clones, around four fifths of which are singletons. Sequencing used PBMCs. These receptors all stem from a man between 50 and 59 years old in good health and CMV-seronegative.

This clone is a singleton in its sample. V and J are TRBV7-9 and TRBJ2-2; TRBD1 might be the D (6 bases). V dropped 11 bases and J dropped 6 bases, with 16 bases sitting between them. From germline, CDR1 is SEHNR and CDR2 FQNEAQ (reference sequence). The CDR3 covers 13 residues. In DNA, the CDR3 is TGTGCCGGGGAACAGGGATTGGCCGGGGAGCTGTTTTTT. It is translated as CAGEQGLAGELFF.

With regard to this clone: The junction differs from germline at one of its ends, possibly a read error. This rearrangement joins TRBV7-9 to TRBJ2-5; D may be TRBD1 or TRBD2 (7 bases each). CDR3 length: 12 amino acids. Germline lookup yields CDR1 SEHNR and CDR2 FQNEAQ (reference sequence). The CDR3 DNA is TGTTCCAGCGGGGACAGCCAAGAGACCCAGTACTTC. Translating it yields CSSGDSQETQYF. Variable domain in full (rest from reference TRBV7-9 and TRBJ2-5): DTGVSQNPRHKITKRGQNVTFRCDPISEHNRLYWYRQTLGQGPEFLTYFQNEAQLEKSRLLSDRFSAERPKGSFSTLEIQRTEQGDSAMYLCSSGDSQETQYFGPGTRLLVL.

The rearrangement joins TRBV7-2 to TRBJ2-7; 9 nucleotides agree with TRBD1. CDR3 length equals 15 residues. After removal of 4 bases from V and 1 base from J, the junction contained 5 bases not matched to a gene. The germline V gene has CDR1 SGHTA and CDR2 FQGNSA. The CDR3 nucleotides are TGTGCCAGCAGCTCTACGGGACAGGGATCCTACGAGCAGTACTTC. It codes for CASSSTGQGSYEQYF.

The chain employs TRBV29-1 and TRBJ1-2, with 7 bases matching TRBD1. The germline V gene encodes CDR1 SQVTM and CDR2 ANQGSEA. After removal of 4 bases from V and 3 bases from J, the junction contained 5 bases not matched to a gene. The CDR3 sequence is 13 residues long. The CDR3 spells CSVGVGQDYGYTF. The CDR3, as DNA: TGCAGCGTTGGAGTAGGACAGGACTATGGCTACACCTTC.

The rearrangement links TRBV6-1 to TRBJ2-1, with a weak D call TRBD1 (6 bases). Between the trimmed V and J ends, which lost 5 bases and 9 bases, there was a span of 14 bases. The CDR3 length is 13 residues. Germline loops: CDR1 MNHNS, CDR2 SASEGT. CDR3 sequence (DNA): TGTGCCAGCAGTTCCGGGACACGGAGTGAGCAGTTCTTC. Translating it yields CASSSGTRSEQFF.

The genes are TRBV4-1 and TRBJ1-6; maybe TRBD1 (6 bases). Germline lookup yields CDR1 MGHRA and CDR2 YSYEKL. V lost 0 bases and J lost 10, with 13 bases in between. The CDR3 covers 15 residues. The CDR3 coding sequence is TGCGCCAGCAGCCAAGAGGGGACAACTGGGTCACCCCTCCACTTT. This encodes CASSQEGTTGSPLHF.

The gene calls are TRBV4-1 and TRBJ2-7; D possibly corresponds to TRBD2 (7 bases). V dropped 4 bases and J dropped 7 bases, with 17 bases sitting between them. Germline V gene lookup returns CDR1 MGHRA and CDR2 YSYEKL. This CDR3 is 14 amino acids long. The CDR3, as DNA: TGCGCCAGCAGCCCCAGCGGGGACACGGGGGAGCAGTACGTC. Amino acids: CASSPSGDTGEQYV.

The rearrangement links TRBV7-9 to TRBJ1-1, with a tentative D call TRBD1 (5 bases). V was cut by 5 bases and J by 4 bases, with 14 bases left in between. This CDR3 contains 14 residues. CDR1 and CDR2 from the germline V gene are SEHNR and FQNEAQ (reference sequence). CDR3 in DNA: TGTGCCAGCAGCCAAAGCGGGGGTGGCACTGAAGCTTTCTTT. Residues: CASSQSGGGTEAFF.

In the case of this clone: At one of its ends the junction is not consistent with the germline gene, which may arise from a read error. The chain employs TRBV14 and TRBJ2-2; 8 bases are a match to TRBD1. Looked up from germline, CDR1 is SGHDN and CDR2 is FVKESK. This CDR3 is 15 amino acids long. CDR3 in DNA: TGTGCCAGCAGCCTGACTGGACAGGGCCGCCGGGGAGCTGTTTTT. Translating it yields CASSLTGQGRRGAVF.

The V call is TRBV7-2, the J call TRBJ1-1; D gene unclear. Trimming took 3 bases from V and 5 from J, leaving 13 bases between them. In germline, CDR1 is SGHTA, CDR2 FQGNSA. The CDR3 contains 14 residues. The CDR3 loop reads CASSFFTGPTEAFF. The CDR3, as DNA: TGTGCCAGCAGCTTTTTTACGGGTCCGACTGAAGCTTTCTTT. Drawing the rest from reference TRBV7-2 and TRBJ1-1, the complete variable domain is GAGVSQSPSNKVTEKGKDVELRCDPISGHTALYWYRQSLGQGLEFLIYFQGNSAPDKSGLPSDRFSAERTGGSVSTLTIQRTQQEDSAVYLCASSFFTGPTEAFFGQGTRLTVV.

In DNA, the CDR3 is TGTGCCAGCAGTTACTCGGGACTAGCGGGGCAGGAGACCCAGTACTTC. This gives the protein CASSYSGLAGQETQYF. V and J are TRBV6-5 and TRBJ2-5, with 13 bases that match TRBD2. This CDR3 has 16 residues. CDR1 is MNHEY, CDR2 SVGAGI, per germline. The V segment lost 0 bases and the J segment 5 bases; nucleotides outside the gene matches: 3.